This T cell receptor (beta chain) was found in a study of radiotherapy plus CTLA-4 blockade in lung cancer. Germline V gene lookup returns CDR1 ENHRY and CDR2 SYGVKD. V was pared by 6 bases and J by 0 bases, with 13 bases between. The CDR3 is 15 amino acids. Patients with chemo-refractory metastatic non-small-cell lung cancer received focal radiation plus CTLA-4 blockade with ipilimumab. Method: immunoSEQ multiplex PCR; TCRdb's copy keeps in-frame clones and lacks some. The data hold around 72,000 clones, with 78% observed a single time. This sequence was found in a human donor with non-small cell lung cancer who had a complete response to radiotherapy plus ipilimumab. The chain joins TRBV10-3 to TRBJ2-3; D possibly corresponds to TRBD2 (6 bases). This specimen was peripheral blood, taken from a patient treated with radiotherapy plus ipilimumab. The CDR3 DNA reads as TGTGCCATCAGGCGGGACGGACCTAGCACAGATACGCAGTATTTT. Residues: CAIRRDGPSTDTQYF.